Included here is one T cell receptor (beta chain) sequence, with context. The CDR3 extends over 16 amino acids. Trimming removed 4 bases from V and 3 bases from J; junction bases left unmatched: 9. TCRdb's copy holds only in-frame clones and misses some; the assay was immunoSEQ multiplex PCR. The sample carries 200,000 to 300,000 clones, around 82% recorded once. The sample comes from a study of blood T cell repertoires in COVID-19. On the study more broadly: Acute and convalescent COVID-19 samples came from the United States, Italy and Spain. Nucleic acid was either cDNA or gDNA, and it came from T cells, B-cell-depleted T cells, or PBMCs.

The clonotype was recovered from a human donor in a cohort sampled during active COVID-19. Sequencing used peripheral blood. J is TRBJ2-7 and V is TRBV23-1, with 10 bases lining up with TRBD2. TRBV23-1 is known as an ORF, though its function is uncertain. CDR3 sequence: CASSRAGGPSLYEQYF. CDR3 DNA: TGCGCCAGCAGTCGAGCGGGAGGGCCCTCCCTCTACGAGCAGTACTTC.